The present entry profiles one T cell receptor (beta chain) with its context. The sample is drawn from a study of blood T cell repertoires in COVID-19. In the study overall: COVID-19 samples from acute and convalescent phases originated in the United States, Italy and Spain.

Enrolment of Seattle patients took place during active infection, and they were followed longitudinally. How the authors handled the data: Counts of nucleated cells, estimated from reference gene primer amplification, were obtained. Measured with immunoSEQ multiplex PCR; TCRdb has only the in-frame clones, and not every one. The V and J calls and clone size were taken over from that table, and D and trimming were inferred from the DNA. The sample holds about 87,000 clones, about 85% seen once. V lost 1 base, J lost 3 bases, and 3 bases stayed unmatched. The V gene's germline CDR1 is LGHDT and CDR2 YNNKEL (reference sequence). This CDR3 has 15 residues.

This chain joins TRBV3-1 (or the pseudogene TRBV3-2) and TRBJ2-7; 10 nucleotides agree with TRBD2. The sequencing sample was made of peripheral blood. The TCR was taken from a woman of 80 years or more with COVID-19, enrolled during active disease. The CDR3 sequence is CASSQGRTSGYEQYF. In DNA form, the CDR3 reads TGTGCCAGCAGCCAAGGGAGGACTAGCGGCTACGAGCAGTACTTC.